This T cell receptor (beta chain) was recorded in a study of cytomegalovirus exposure and HLA in healthy donors. Study-wide context: Caucasian-associated ancestry cluster membership applied to approximately 84% of 300 to 450 genotyped donors.

To note about this clone: Its antigen is as yet unknown.

At the time of sampling, donors were nominally healthy, though unrecorded immune exposures were likely. Per germline, CDR1 MNHEY and CDR2 SVGAGI. The V and J ends lost 8 bases and 3 bases, in that order; junction bases with no gene match: 9. This CDR3 region has 15 residues. The PCR employed 60 Vbeta primers together with 13 Jbeta primers. TCRdb's table, derived via immunoSEQ multiplex PCR, lists solely in-frame clones and lacks some. This table lists fewer than 200,000 clones. Overall study findings and caveats: Apparent HLA restriction characterized most CMV-associated TCR beta chains in a later analysis. Certain indistinguishable V segments, among them TRBV6-2 and TRBV6-3, were excluded.

The TCR originated in a woman aged 60 to 75 in good health and CMV-seronegative. This sequence joins TRBV6-5 and TRBJ1-5, with 8 bases aligning to TRBD1. The specimen sequenced was PBMCs. CDR3 DNA: TGTGCCAGCGGCCCCCGGACAGGGATCAATCAGCCCCAGCATTTT. This translates into CASGPRTGINQPQHF.